A single sample is the source of the 10 T cell receptor beta chains below, sequenced in a study of blood T cell repertoires in COVID-19. Data came from immunoSEQ multiplex PCR; TCRdb stores just in-frame clones and leaves some out. The sample lists just under 95,000 clones, about three quarters seen once, with approximately 8.9% in the top ten. Sequencing was done on a sample of peripheral blood. The receptors were sampled from a man aged 50 to 60 who had recovered from COVID-19.

This clone was seen just once. This same CDR3 is encoded by further DNA sequences in the sample. This chain uses TRBV7-2 with TRBJ1-2; a possible D gene is TRBD1 (6 bases). The germline V gene has CDR1 SGHTA and CDR2 FQGNSA. The CDR3 is 13 amino acids. The ends were cut back, 1 base at V and 8 bases at J, with 11 bases in the middle. The CDR3 sequence is CASSLEQGYGYTF. The DNA of the CDR3 is TGTGCCAGCAGCTTAGAACAGGGTTACGGCTACACCTTC.

J is TRBJ2-1 and V is TRBV19; 9 bases are a match to TRBD2. Germline trimming cut 4 bases from V and 15 bases from J; bases unmatched to any gene: 13. Looked up from germline, CDR1 is LNHDA and CDR2 is SQIVND (reference sequence). CDR3 size: 14 residues. The CDR3 sequence: CASSTPGTSLSVFF. CDR3 nucleotides: TGTGCCAGTAGTACCCCCGGGACTAGCTTGAGTGTGTTCTTC. Looking up the rest from reference TRBV19 and TRBJ2-1 gives the full variable domain: DGGITQSPKYLFRKEGQNVTLSCEQNLNHDAMYWYRQDPGQGLRLIYYSQIVNDFQKGDIAEGYSVSREKKESFPLTVTSAQKNPTAFYLCASSTPGTSLSVFFGPGTRLTVL.

The rearrangement uses TRBV28 and TRBJ1-6; 11 nucleotides agree with TRBD1. There are 15 residues in the CDR3. Germline lookup yields CDR1 MDHEN and CDR2 SYDVKM. With 6 bases clipped from V and 12 bases from J, the junction kept 10 bases outside the gene matches. As DNA, the CDR3 is TGTGCCAGCAGGACCCCCGGGACAGGGGGTGAACCCCTCCACTTT. This translates into CASRTPGTGGEPLHF. Looking up the rest from reference TRBV28 and TRBJ1-6 gives the full variable domain: DVKVTQSSRYLVKRTGEKVFLECVQDMDHENMFWYRQDPGLGLRLIYFSYDVKMKEKGDIPEGYSVSREKKERFSLILESASTNQTSMYLCASRTPGTGGEPLHFGNGTRLTVT.

The CDR3 sequence: CASSLGGTGRLTYEQYF. For the CDR3, the DNA is TGTGCCAGCAGCTTAGGTGGGACAGGGAGGTTGACCTACGAGCAGTACTTC. The rearrangement joins TRBV13 to TRBJ2-7, with 9 positions matching TRBD1. The CDR3 is 17 residues long. CDR1 is PRHDT, CDR2 FYEKMQ, per germline (reference sequence). Trimming at V came to 0 bases and at J to 2 bases, leaving 8 bases not matched to a gene.

The V gene is TRBV6-5, the J gene TRBJ2-2; 7 nucleotides line up with TRBD2. The CDR3 is 15 residues long. Germline V lookup: CDR1 MNHEY, CDR2 SVGAGI. Trimming took 5 bases from V and 5 from J; bases not matched to a gene: 8. CDR3 amino acids: CASSMRTRGTGELFF. The CDR3 nucleotides are TGTGCCAGCAGTATGAGGACTAGAGGGACCGGGGAGCTGTTTTTT.

V usage is TRBV24-1 and J usage is TRBJ2-5; D is unclear. Germline CDR1 reads KGHDR; CDR2 reads SFDVKD. The CDR3 has 11 amino acids. The V gene lost 1 base and the J gene lost 7 bases, with 3 bases spanning the gap. The CDR3 nucleotides read TGTGCCACCAGTGATTTTCGGACCCAGTACTTC. Residues: CATSDFRTQYF.

The chain recombines TRBV18 with TRBJ2-1; 8 nucleotides line up with TRBD2. V trimming: 0 bases; J trimming: 5 bases; junction bases outside the gene matches: 3. From germline, CDR1 is KGHSH and CDR2 LQKENI. The length of the CDR3 is 15 residues. The CDR3 here is CASSPPSGDNNEQFF. In nucleotides, the CDR3 is TGTGCCAGCTCACCACCTAGCGGGGACAACAATGAGCAGTTCTTC.

The chain couples TRBV2 to TRBJ2-2; D unclear. This CDR3 comprises 14 residues. Trimming pared 4 bases from V and 4 bases from J, leaving 10 bases between. Germline loops: CDR1 SNHLY, CDR2 FYNNEI. The CDR3 region is CASSGQGFTGELFF. CDR3 DNA: TGTGCCAGCAGTGGACAAGGCTTCACCGGGGAGCTGTTTTTT.

The chain uses TRBV11-2 and TRBJ2-3; D call uncertain. Trimming cost V 4 bases and J 3 bases, with 5 bases left between them. The length of the CDR3 is 12 residues. Germline CDR1 SGHAT, CDR2 FQNNGV. The CDR3, as DNA: TGTGCCAGCAGCTCAATGACAGATACGCAGTATTTT. Amino acids: CASSSMTDTQYF.

The rearrangement links TRBV12-5 to TRBJ2-3, with D possibly TRBD2 on 5 matching bases. Trimming removed 1 base from V and 0 bases from J, with 17 bases in between. CDR1 and CDR2 (germline): LGHNT, FRNRAP. This CDR3 has 18 residues. The CDR3 DNA reads TGTGCTAGTGGTTTGGGGGCCGCGGGTGACTCTAGCACAGATACGCAGTATTTT. Translating it yields CASGLGAAGDSSTDTQYF.